The T cell receptor beta chain under discussion was sequenced for a study of blood T cell repertoires in COVID-19. Study context: Samples came from the United States, Italy and Spain, spanning acute and convalescent COVID-19.

Germline V lookup: CDR1 SEHNR, CDR2 FQNEAQ (reference sequence). The CDR3 sequence is 15 residues long. Unmatched junction bases numbered 6, after V lost 5 bases and J lost 3 bases. The age range of participants was roughly 18 to 90 years, with residence in roughly 25 US areas. Cohort placement rested on clinical history that participants reported themselves. Recovery meant two consecutive negative NP/OP PCR tests, professional clearance, or resolved symptoms. Assay: immunoSEQ multiplex PCR; the TCRdb copy retains only in-frame clones and omits some. This table holds approximately 400,000 clones, around 83% found once.

The sequencing input was PBMCs or T cells enriched from blood (not recorded which). The TCR was taken from a woman in her forties or fifties who had recovered from COVID-19. The chain is built from TRBV7-9 and TRBJ1-4, with 7 bases identical to TRBD1. The CDR3 here is CASSATTGSNEKLFF. CDR3 nucleotide sequence: TGTGCCAGCAGCGCCACGACAGGGTCTAATGAAAAACTGTTTTTT. The whole variable domain, remainder taken from reference TRBV7-9 and TRBJ1-4, is DTGVSQNPRHKITKRGQNVTFRCDPISEHNRLYWYRQTLGQGPEFLTYFQNEAQLEKSRLLSDRFSAERPKGSFSTLEIQRTEQGDSAMYLCASSATTGSNEKLFFGSGTQLSVL.